Here is one TCR beta chain with its context. Its target is not known. Profiled with immunoSEQ multiplex PCR; TCRdb holds only in-frame clones, not every one. The sample shows about 19,000 clones, approximately 86% of them seen only once. The sample originates from a study of graft-versus-host responses after intestinal transplantation. The wider study: Transplant recipients had multivisceral, liver-intestinal, or isolated intestinal grafts. Uniformly, recipients were administered anti-thymocyte globulin induction with subsequent tacrolimus and steroids for 2 to 3 years.

The CDR3 runs to 16 residues. V was trimmed by 4 bases and J by 6 bases, leaving 20 bases between them. Germline lookup yields CDR1 SGHNT and CDR2 YYREEE (reference sequence). Study-wide findings and caveats: Declining HvG levels early post-transplant were linked to peak circulating GvH clone levels. Investigators detected GvH clones in recipient marrow, with some emerging earlier in ileum or blood.

The chain uses TRBV5-4 and TRBJ2-1, with D possibly being TRBD1 (5 bases). Sequencing was performed on bone marrow, taken about 130 days after transplant. The source is a human patient who received an intestinal transplant, so some T cells may come from the graft donor. This CDR3 is CASSDPLGRASNEQFF. The CDR3 DNA follows: TGTGCCAGCAGCGATCCCCTTGGCAGGGCCAGCAATGAGCAGTTCTTC.